This TCR beta chain comes out of a study of Ad26.COV2.S vaccination and SARS-CoV-2 variants (TCRdb year 2021). For the study in its entirety: Donors in the vaccine arm were drawn from COV1001, a multicentre, randomized, double-blind, placebo-controlled phase I-IIa trial testing Ad26.COV2.S in healthy adults. A total of some 30 samples were included in the TCR-sequenced set, comprising roughly 19 Ad26.COV2.S vaccine recipients, 5 placebo recipients and 8 SARS-CoV-2 convalescent individuals. Ad26.COV2.S was given intramuscularly at 5x10^10 or 1x10^11 viral particles, as a single shot or as two shots 56 days apart. Participants in the trial were split at random into five groups of five each, receiving low-dose or high-dose Ad26.COV2.S once or twice, or else placebo on both occasions. TCRbeta repertoire sequencing served as the tool for gauging how specific and how broad the SARS-CoV-2-reactive T cell receptors were following Ad26.COV2.S vaccination. Investigators remained blinded to trial group allocation during experiments and outcome assessment. The investigation overall reported the following: After vaccination, spike-specific CD8+ and CD4+ T cell responses were reported to show substantial breadth. The study was not powered to compare responses between vaccine doses or regimens. Vaccine and placebo recipients had comparable non-spike TCR breadth, which fits with the vaccine containing only spike. It was noted by the authors that total T cell responses may have been underestimated by the TCR breadth and depth analyses. Spike-specific TCR breadth was higher in Ad26.COV2.S recipients than in placebo recipients (P = 0.0014).

Cut back by 6 bases and 1 base, the V and J ends lie 16 bases apart. Counted from cysteine to phenylalanine, this CDR3 has 17 amino acids. Only the CDR3 part of the read is kept: 51 bases, read in frame from the first base. Per the germline V gene (reference sequence), SEHNR is the CDR1 and FQNEAQ is the CDR2. Reading the label with the study, this specimen's treatment or condition is: about 20 received Ad26.COV2.S at low or high dose, single or two shots; roughly five received placebo; per-sample allocation not given. For vaccine and placebo recipients, repertoires were sequenced using samples collected on day 63 after the first injection. Cohort 1b enrolled around 23 adults aged 18-55 years at a single site in Boston, USA, between 29 July and 7 August 2020. Ad26.COV2.S was a replication-incompetent adenovirus type 26 vector expressing a prefusion-stabilized SARS-CoV-2 spike protein from the original Wuhan strain.

This clone was found a few times. No cognate antigen has been identified for it. No much larger clone exists at a distance of one base, and base qualities are not known. The immunoSEQ Assay was the method used to sequence TCRbeta CDR3 regions. After extraction, genomic DNA underwent amplification by bias-controlled multiplex PCR, followed by high-throughput sequencing. As for the original processing: To quantify the absolute abundance of each unique TCRbeta CDR3 region, sequences were collapsed and filtered. T cell fraction was estimated by normalizing TCRbeta template counts to usable DNA, with usable DNA measured through amplification of reference genes found in all nucleated cells. Repertoire TCRs were annotated as SARS-CoV-2-specific when V gene, CDR3 amino acid sequence and J gene were exactly matched to a known reactive TCR set. The reference SARS-CoV-2 TCR set came from MIRA and was filtered for enrichment in COVID-19-positive ImmuneCODE repertoires, removing public or cross-reactive TCRs. Using the MIRA antigens, annotated TCRs were further analysed by specific ORF or by position within an ORF. Depth was the summed frequency of annotated unique rearrangements, while breadth was defined as annotated unique rearrangements over total unique productive rearrangements. Two-sided Wilcoxon rank-sum tests were applied when comparing TCR breadth between groups. The source is immuneACCESS, and TCRdb retained only in-frame sequences with V and J called. Part of the clones is not carried over; for the studies checked, unresolved V genes explain less than half of this, and the remainder is unexplained. That table furnishes V, J and clone size, whereas the DNA furnished D and trimming. This sample gives around 350,000 clones in total; roughly 85% of them show up just once. Around 3.3% of the sample goes to the ten largest clones.

Specimen: peripheral blood, collected in a trial of Ad26.COV2.S vaccine versus placebo. Rearrangement joined TRBV7-9 to TRBJ1-6; the D gene is perhaps TRBD1, from 5 matching bases. The origin of this receptor is a person between 18 and 65 years old who received the Ad26.COV2.S COVID-19 vaccine or a placebo. The CDR3 is CASSQAPGGSYNSPLHF. In nucleotide form, the sequence is TGTGCCAGCAGTCAGGCCCCGGGGGGTTCCTATAATTCACCCCTCCACTTT.